The clone carrying this TCR beta chain came up many times. Its antigen is not known. Preparation of the TCRbeta library involved a method that used unique molecular identifiers. Via MiXCR, TCRdb re-called the PCR reads, giving one row per CDR3 protein. Of hundreds of thousands of distinct CDR3 sequences listed, roughly 13% are singletons. The sample belongs to a study of T-cell reconstitution after alpha-beta-depleted transplantation in children. Study conclusions and caveats: When one year had passed after transplant, most T-cell counts and diversity came from newly produced T cells. In patients about two months after transplant, alpha-beta T cells reportedly arose from several hundred expanded graft clones. From surviving recipient T cells and thymic progenitors came the high day-60 TCRbeta diversity observed in some patients.

Trimming shortened V by 5 bases and J by 8 bases, and 16 bases separated the two germline ends. The CDR3 loop spans 13 amino acids. Germline loops: CDR1 SGHTS, CDR2 YDEGEE. The source material was PBMCs, sampled before TCRalphabeta/CD19-depleted stem cell transplant. This receptor was taken from a girl aged 2-15 years with congenital amegakaryocytic thrombocytopenia, due to receive a stem cell transplant. The J gene is TRBJ1-2, the V gene TRBV5-8; perhaps TRBD1 as D (5 bases). This CDR3 is CASREVSRVGYTF. The CDR3 DNA reads as TGTGCCAGCAGAGAAGTCTCCAGGGTGGGCTACACCTTC.